This T cell receptor (beta chain) stems from a study of sequential checkpoint blockade in melanoma. Assay: immunoSEQ multiplex PCR; the TCRdb copy retains only in-frame clones and omits some. The sample gives tens of thousands of clones, roughly 91% of which show up once; 14% is in the top ten. CDR3 length: 15 amino acids. Germline CDR1 reads MGHRA; CDR2 reads YSYEKL. V shed 6 bases, J shed 7 bases, and the junction held 9 bases outside the gene matches. Sample treatment: randomized to nivolumab then ipilimumab (arm A) or the reverse (arm B). The sequenced sample was CD8+ T cells sorted from blood (inferred from file names), obtained from a patient given nivolumab and ipilimumab in sequence. The origin of this receptor is a human donor with melanoma. The V and J genes are TRBV4-1 and TRBJ2-2, with 9 bases matching TRBD1. The CDR3: CASRHTGGYDGELFF. DNA for the CDR3: TGCGCCAGCAGGCATACAGGGGGCTATGACGGGGAGCTGTTTTTT.